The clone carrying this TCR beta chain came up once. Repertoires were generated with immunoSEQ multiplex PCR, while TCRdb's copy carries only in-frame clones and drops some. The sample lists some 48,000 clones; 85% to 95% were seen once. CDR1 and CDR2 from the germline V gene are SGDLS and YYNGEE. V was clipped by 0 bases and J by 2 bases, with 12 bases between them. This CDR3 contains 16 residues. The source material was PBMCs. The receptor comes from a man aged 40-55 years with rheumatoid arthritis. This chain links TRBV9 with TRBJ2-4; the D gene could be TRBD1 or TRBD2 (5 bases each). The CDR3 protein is CASSVDVGVPKNIQYF. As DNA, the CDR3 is TGTGCCAGCAGCGTAGATGTGGGGGTCCCCAAAAACATTCAGTACTTC. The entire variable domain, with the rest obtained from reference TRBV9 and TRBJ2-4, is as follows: DSGVTQTPKHLITATGQRVTLRCSPRSGDLSVYWYQQSLDQGLQFLIQYYNGEERAKGNILERFSAQQFPDLHSELNLSSLELGDSALYFCASSVDVGVPKNIQYFGAGTRLSVL.